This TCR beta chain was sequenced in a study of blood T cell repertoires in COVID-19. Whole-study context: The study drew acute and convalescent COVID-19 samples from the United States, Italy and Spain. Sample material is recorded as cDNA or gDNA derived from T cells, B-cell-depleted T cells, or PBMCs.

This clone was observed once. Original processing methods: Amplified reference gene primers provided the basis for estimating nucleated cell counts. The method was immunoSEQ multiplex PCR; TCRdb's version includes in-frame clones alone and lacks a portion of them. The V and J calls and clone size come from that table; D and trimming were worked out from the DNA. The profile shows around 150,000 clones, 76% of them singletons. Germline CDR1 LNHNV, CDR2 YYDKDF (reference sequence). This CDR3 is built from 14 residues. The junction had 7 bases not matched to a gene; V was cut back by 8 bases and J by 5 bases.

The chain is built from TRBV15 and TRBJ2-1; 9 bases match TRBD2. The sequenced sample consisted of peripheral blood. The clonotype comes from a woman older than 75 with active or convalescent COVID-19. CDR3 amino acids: CATRGRGIDNEQFF. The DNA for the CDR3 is TGTGCCACCCGCGGGAGGGGAATAGACAATGAGCAGTTCTTC.